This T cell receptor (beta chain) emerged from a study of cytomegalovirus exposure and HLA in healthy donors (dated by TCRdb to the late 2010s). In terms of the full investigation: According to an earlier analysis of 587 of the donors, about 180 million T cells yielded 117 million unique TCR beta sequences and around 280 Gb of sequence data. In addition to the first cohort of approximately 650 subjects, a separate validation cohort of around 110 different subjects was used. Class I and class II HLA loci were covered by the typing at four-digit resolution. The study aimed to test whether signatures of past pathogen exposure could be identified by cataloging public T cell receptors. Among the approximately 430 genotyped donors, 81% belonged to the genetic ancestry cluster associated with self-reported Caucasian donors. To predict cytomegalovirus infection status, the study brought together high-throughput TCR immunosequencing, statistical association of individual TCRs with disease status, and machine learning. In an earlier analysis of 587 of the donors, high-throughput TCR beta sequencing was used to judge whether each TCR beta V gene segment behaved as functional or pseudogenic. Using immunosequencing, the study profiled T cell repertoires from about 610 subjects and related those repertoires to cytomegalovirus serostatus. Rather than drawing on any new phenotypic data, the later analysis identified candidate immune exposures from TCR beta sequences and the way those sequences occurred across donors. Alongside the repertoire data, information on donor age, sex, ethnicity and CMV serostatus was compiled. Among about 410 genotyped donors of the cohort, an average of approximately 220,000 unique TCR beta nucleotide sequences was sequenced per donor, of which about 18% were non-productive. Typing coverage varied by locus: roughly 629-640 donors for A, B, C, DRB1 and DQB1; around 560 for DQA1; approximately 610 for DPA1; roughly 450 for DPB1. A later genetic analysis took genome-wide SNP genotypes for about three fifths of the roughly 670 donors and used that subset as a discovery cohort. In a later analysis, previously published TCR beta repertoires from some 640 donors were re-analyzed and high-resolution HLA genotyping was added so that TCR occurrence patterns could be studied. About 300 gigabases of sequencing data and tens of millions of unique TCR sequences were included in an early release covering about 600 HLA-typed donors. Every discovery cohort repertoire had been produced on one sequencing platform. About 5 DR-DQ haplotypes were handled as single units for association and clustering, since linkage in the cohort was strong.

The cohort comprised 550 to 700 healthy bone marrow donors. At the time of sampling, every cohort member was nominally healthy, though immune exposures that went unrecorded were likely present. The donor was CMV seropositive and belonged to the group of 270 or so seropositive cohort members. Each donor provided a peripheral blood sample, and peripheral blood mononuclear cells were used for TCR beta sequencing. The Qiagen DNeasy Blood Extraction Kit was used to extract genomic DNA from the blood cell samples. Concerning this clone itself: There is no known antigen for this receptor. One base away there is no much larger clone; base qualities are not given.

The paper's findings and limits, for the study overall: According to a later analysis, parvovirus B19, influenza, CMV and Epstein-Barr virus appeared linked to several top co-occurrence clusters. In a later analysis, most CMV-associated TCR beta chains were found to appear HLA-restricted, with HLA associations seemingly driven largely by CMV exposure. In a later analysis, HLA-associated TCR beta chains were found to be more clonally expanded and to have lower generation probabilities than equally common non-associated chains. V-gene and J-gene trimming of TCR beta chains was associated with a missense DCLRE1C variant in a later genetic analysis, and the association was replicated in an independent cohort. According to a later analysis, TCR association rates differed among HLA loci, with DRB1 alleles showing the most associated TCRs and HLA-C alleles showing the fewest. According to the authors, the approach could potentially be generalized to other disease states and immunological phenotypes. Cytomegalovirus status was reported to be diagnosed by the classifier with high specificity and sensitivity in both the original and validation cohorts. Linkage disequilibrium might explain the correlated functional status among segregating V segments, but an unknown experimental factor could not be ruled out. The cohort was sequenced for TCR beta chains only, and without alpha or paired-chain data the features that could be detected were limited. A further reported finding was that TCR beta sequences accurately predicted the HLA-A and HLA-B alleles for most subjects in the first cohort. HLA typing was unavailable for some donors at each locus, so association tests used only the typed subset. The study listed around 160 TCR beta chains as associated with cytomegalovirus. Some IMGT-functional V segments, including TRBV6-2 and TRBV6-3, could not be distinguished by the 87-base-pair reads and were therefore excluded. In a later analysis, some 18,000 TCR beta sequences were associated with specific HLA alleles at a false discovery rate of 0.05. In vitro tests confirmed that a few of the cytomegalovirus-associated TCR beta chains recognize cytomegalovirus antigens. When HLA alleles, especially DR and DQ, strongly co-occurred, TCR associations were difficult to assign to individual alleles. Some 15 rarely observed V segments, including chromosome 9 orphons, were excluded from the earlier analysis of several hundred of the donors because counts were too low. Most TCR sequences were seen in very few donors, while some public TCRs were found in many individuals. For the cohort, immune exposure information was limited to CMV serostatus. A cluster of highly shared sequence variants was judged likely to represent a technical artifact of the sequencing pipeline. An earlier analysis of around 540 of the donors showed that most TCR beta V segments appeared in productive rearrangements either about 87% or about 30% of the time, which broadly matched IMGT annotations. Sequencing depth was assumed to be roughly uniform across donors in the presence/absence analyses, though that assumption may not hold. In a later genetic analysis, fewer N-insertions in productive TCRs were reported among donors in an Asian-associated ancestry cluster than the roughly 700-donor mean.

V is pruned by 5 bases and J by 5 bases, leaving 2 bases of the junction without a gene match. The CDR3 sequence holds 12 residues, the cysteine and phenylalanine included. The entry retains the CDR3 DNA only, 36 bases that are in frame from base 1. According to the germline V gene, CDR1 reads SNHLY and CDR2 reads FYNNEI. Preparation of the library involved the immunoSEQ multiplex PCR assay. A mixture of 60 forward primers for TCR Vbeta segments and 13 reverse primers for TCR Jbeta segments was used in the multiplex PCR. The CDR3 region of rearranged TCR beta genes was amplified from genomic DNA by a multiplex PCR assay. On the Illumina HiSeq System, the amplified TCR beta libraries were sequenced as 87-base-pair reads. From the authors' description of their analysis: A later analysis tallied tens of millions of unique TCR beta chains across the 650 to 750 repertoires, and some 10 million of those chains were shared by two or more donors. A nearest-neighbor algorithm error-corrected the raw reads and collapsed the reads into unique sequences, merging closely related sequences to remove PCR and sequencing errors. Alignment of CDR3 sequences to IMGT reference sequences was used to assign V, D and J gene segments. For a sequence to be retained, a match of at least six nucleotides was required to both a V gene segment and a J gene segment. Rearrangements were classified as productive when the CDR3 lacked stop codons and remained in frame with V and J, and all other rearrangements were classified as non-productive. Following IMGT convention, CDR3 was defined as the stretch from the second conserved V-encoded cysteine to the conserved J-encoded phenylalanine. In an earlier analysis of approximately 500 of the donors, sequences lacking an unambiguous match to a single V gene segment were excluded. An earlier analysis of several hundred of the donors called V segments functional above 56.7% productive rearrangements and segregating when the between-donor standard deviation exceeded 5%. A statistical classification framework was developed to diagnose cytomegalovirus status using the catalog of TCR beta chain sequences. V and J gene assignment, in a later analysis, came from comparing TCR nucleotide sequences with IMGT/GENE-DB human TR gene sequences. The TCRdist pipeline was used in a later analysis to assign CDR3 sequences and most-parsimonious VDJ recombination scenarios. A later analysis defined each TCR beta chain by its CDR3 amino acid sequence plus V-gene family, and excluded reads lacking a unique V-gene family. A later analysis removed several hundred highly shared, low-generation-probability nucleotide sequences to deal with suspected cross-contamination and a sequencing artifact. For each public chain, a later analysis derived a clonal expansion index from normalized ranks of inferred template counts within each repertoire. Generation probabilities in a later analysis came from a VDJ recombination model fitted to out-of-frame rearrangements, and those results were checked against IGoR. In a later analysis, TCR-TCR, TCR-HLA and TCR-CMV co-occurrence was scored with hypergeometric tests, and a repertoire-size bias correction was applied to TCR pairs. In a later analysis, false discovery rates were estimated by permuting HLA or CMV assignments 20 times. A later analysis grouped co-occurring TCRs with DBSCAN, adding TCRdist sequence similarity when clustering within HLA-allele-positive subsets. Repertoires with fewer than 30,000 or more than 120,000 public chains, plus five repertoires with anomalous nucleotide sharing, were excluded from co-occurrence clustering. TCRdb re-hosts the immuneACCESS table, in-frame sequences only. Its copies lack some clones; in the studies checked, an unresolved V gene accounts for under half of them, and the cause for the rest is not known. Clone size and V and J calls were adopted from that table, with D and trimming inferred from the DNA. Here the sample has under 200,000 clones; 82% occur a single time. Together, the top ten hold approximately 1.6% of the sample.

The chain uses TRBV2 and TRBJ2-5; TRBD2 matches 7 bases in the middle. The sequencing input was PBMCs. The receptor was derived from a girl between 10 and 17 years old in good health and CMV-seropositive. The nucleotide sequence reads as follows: TGTGCCAGCAGTAGCGGGACGGAGACCCAGTACTTC. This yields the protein CASSSGTETQYF.